The T cell receptor (beta chain) described here comes from a study of cytomegalovirus exposure and HLA in healthy donors. Study-level information: In a previous analysis, 110 million or so unique TCR beta sequences were found from 150 million to 200 million T cells.

Study-wide results and limits: A cluster of highly shared sequence variants was likely a sequencing artifact.

Germline CDR1 is SNHLY and CDR2 is FYNNEI. This CDR3 spans 16 amino acids. V lost 6 bases and J lost 0; bases outside the gene matches: 7. About this clone itself: Antigen: not known.

The PCR employed 60 Vbeta primers together with 13 Jbeta primers. Data came from immunoSEQ multiplex PCR; TCRdb stores just in-frame clones and leaves some out. The sample comprises some 98,000 clones, around 80% of which are singletons, and less than 1.5% rests with the top ten. Sample: PBMCs. This sequence was found in a middle-aged man in good health and CMV-seronegative. The chain recombines TRBV2 with TRBJ1-4; TRBD1 agrees at 7 bases. The CDR3 DNA reads as TGTGCCAGCAGCCTAGACAGGGCCTCAACTAATGAAAAACTGTTTTTT. It codes for CASSLDRASTNEKLFF.